Described below is a single T cell receptor (beta chain) sequence and its context. The antigen remains unidentified. This sample stems from a study of CD4+ T cells in melanoma. Assay used: immunoSEQ multiplex PCR; TCRdb lists only in-frame clones, some missing. The sample yields 9,500 to 13,000 clones, 60% to 70% seen once. CDR3 length: 14 amino acids. Per germline, CDR1 SGDLS and CDR2 YYNGEE. V was shortened by 4 bases and J by 4 bases, with 14 bases between the two germline ends. Study results and caveats: In melanoma, neoantigen-specific CD4+ T cells reportedly differed in differentiation state. A reported correlation linked neoantigen-specific CD4+ T cells to CD8+, macrophage and B cell function.

The clonotype originates from a human donor with melanoma. Sequenced input: cells from a culture (not recorded whether cultured in vitro). V and J are TRBV9 and TRBJ1-2; D is unclear. CDR3 in amino acids: CASSPRWISYGYTF. In DNA, the CDR3 is TGTGCCAGCAGCCCGCGCTGGATTAGCTATGGCTACACCTTC.